Each of the 4 T cell receptor beta chains below was sequenced from the same sample in a study of cytomegalovirus exposure and HLA in healthy donors. PCR primers comprised 60 Vbeta and 13 Jbeta primers. Here immunoSEQ multiplex PCR was the method, and the copy in TCRdb shows in-frame clones only, minus some. The profile covers roughly 150,000 clones, with roughly four fifths appearing a single time and around 3.7% taken by the ten largest. The sequenced sample consisted of PBMCs. These receptors all come from a male donor in good health and CMV-seronegative.

V and J are TRBV28 and TRBJ2-1; a weak D match, TRBD2 (6 bases). Germline-derived CDR1 and CDR2 are MDHEN and SYDVKM. This CDR3 is built from 16 residues. Trimming took off 3 bases at V and 0 bases at J, with 12 bases between the two ends. CDR3: CASSLRPSASYNEQFF. CDR3 coding DNA: TGTGCCAGCAGTTTGAGGCCTAGCGCCTCCTACAATGAGCAGTTCTTC.

V usage is TRBV28 and J usage is TRBJ2-3, with D perhaps TRBD1 (6 bases). The CDR3 covers 15 residues. CDR1 is MDHEN, CDR2 SYDVKM, per germline. Trimming pared 4 bases from V and 4 bases from J, leaving 15 bases between. The CDR3 sequence is CASSSARGRSDTQYF. CDR3 sequence (DNA): TGTGCCAGCAGTTCGGCCAGGGGCAGGTCAGATACGCAGTATTTT. Drawing the rest from reference TRBV28 and TRBJ2-3, the complete variable domain is DVKVTQSSRYLVKRTGEKVFLECVQDMDHENMFWYRQDPGLGLRLIYFSYDVKMKEKGDIPEGYSVSREKKERFSLILESASTNQTSMYLCASSSARGRSDTQYFGPGTRLTVL.

The genes are TRBV7-8 and TRBJ2-5; tentatively, D is TRBD1 (8 bases). The CDR3 runs to 15 residues. The germline V and J ends were trimmed by 6 bases and 1 base, with 15 bases remaining between them. Germline CDR1 SGHVS, CDR2 FQNEAQ. CDR3 sequence: CASRATGGVQETQYF. The CDR3 DNA is TGTGCCAGCAGGGCAACAGGGGGGGTCCAAGAGACCCAGTACTTC.

The genes are TRBV9 and TRBJ2-4; 10 nucleotides line up with TRBD2. The germline V gene has CDR1 SGDLS and CDR2 YYNGEE. The CDR3 is 18 amino acids. J lost 0 bases, V lost 4 bases, and 10 bases had no gene match. CDR3 coding DNA: TGTGCCAGCAGCCGGACTAGCGGACGATACTTAGCCAAAAACATTCAGTACTTC. It codes for CASSRTSGRYLAKNIQYF.